This paragraph covers one TCR beta chain sequence. No antigen is known for it. CDR1 and CDR2 from the germline V gene are SGHTA and FQGNSA. The CDR3 covers 14 residues. Trimming took 1 base from V and 15 from J, leaving 19 bases between them. PCR or immunohistochemistry showed mismatch repair deficiency in every enrolled patient. TCR sequencing covered three patients who responded to pembrolizumab. The sample originates from a study of PD-1 blockade in mismatch repair-deficient tumors. Study-wide points: Tumor-resident clones, often undetectable pretreatment in blood, expanded then contracted after pembrolizumab.

Measured with immunoSEQ multiplex PCR; TCRdb has only the in-frame clones, and not every one. The sample lists 77,000 or so clones, about four fifths occurring once. This TCR came from an adult with mismatch repair-deficient cancer. Material: peripheral blood, obtained 44 weeks after starting pembrolizumab. V and J are TRBV7-2 and TRBJ2-1; D not certain. As DNA, the CDR3 is TGTGCCAGCAGCTTAGATGGCGCTAGTGACTTCTGGTTCTTC. Its translation is CASSLDGASDFWFF.